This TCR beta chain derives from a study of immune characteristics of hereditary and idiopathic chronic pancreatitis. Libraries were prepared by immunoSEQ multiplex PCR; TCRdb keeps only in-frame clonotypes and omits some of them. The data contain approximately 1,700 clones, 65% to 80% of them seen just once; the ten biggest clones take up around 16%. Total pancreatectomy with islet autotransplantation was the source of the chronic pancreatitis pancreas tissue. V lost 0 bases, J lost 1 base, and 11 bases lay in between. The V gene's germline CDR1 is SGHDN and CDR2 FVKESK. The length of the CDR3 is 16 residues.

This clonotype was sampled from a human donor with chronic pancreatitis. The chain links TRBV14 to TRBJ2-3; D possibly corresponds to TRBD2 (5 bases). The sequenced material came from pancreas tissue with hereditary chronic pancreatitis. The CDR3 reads CASSQDSGYGTDTQYF. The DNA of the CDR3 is TGTGCCAGCAGCCAAGATTCGGGATACGGCACAGATACGCAGTATTTT.